This TCR beta chain was sequenced in a study of T cells after yellow fever vaccination. Study-wide findings and caveats: The CD4 compartment and the CD8 compartment contained a small share of clonotypes in common. Highly abundant clonotypes carried over from the bulk population could end up in FACS-sorted repertoires as contaminants. Among primary-vaccination clones, most reappeared after the booster, at 96% for CD4 and approximately 90% for CD8.

The germline V gene has CDR1 MNHEY and CDR2 SVGAGI. V dropped 1 base and J dropped 7 bases, with 11 bases sitting between them. This CDR3 has 13 amino acids. This clonotype was detected only a few times. The antigen remains unidentified. TCRdb fed the 5' RACE reads into MiXCR, producing one record per CDR3 protein. Of 300,000 to 450,000 distinct CDR3 sequences listed, roughly 8.3% were seen once; the top ten hold around 17%. The gene calls are TRBV6-5 and TRBJ2-7, with unresolved D. This clonotype originated in a young man who received the YFV17D yellow fever vaccine. The material was PBMCs, obtained around 45 days after the first yellow fever vaccination. The CDR3 sequence: CASSYYLRGEQYF. The CDR3 nucleotides read TGTGCCAGCAGTTACTACCTTAGAGGTGAGCAGTACTTC.